One and the same sample provided the 8 T cell receptor beta chains below, sequenced in a study of T cells in Graves' hyperthyroidism and ophthalmopathy. Amplified regions were TCR beta CDR3 sequences from RNA transcripts. First-round RT-PCR with HTBI primers amplified the TCR CDR3 region. From the multiplex PCR reads, TCRdb called clonotypes with MiXCR, one entry per CDR3 protein. Seen here are approximately 530,000 distinct CDR3 sequences, just under 20% observed once, and the top ten hold 45% to 50%. The sample taken for sequencing was blood. The receptors originated from a man aged 35-49 years with Graves' ophthalmopathy.

In this sample, this clonotype turned up a few times. The CDR3 loop is CAWDRTGADTEAFF. The CDR3 DNA sequence: TGTGCCTGGGACCGGACAGGGGCGGACACTGAAGCTTTCTTT. V usage is TRBV30 and J usage is TRBJ1-1; 9 bases fit TRBD1. Germline loops: CDR1 GTSNPN, CDR2 SVGIG (reference sequence). This CDR3 has 14 amino acids. V shed 5 bases, J shed 3 bases, and the junction held 7 bases outside the gene matches.

This clonotype has a count of ten or more. The chain combines TRBV20-1 with TRBJ2-2; 11 positions agree with TRBD2. V gave up 2 bases and J gave up 1 base; unmatched junction bases: 3. This CDR3 comprises 16 residues. In germline, CDR1 is DFQATT, CDR2 SNEGSKA (reference sequence). Here the CDR3 reads CSARISGRGNTGELFF. CDR3 coding DNA: TGCAGTGCTAGAATTAGCGGGAGGGGGAACACCGGGGAGCTGTTTTTT.

This clonotype was detected many times. J is TRBJ2-3 and V is TRBV5-1; 9 bases match TRBD2. Germline CDR1 and CDR2: SGHRS and YFSETQ. V was pared by 3 bases and J by 1 base, with 6 bases of the junction left unmatched. The CDR3 is 16 amino acids. The CDR3 DNA is TGCGCCAGCAGCTGGGGACTAGCAATGGGCACAGATACGCAGTATTTT. Amino acid sequence: CASSWGLAMGTDTQYF.

This clonotype showed up many times. This chain joins TRBV2 and TRBJ2-7, with D maybe TRBD2 (6 bases). This CDR3 is built from 15 residues. Trimming pared 6 bases from V and 4 bases from J, leaving 19 bases between. Germline V gives CDR1 SNHLY, CDR2 FYNNEI. The CDR3 protein is CASSDPGTPPYEQYF. CDR3 nucleotides: TGTGCCAGCAGCGACCCCGGGACTCCCCCGTACGAGCAGTACTTC.

This clonotype was picked up a small number of times. The rearrangement joins TRBV15 to TRBJ1-6; 10 bases are shared with TRBD1. Trimming at V came to 3 bases and at J to 8 bases, leaving 7 bases not matched to a gene. CDR1 LNHNV and CDR2 YYDKDF come from the germline V gene (reference sequence). The CDR3 runs to 16 residues. The CDR3 is CATSSPWGQGYSPLHF. The CDR3 nucleotides are TGTGCCACCAGCAGTCCCTGGGGACAGGGGTATTCACCCCTCCACTTT.

This clonotype was observed many times. The V and J genes are TRBV7-8 and TRBJ2-7; TRBD2 agrees at 7 bases. This CDR3 has 16 residues. CDR1 SGHVS and CDR2 FQNEAQ come from the germline V gene. The junction had 8 bases not matched to a gene; V was cut back by 2 bases and J by 1 base. The DNA for the CDR3 is TGTGCCAGCAGCTTAACGCACCTAGCGGCTTCCTACGAGCAGTACTTC. Its translation: CASSLTHLAASYEQYF.

A word on this clonotype: The junction differs from germline at one of its ends, possibly a read error. The chain recombines TRBV10-3 with TRBJ2-3; possibly TRBD1 for D (7 bases). CDR3 length: 14 amino acids. The germline gives CDR1 ENHRY, CDR2 SYGVKD. The DNA for the CDR3 is TGTGCCATCAGGACCCAGGGGGGCACAGATACGCGGTATTTT. Translated: CAIRTQGGTDTRYF.

This clonotype has ten or more counts. This chain joins TRBV18 and TRBJ1-1; D gene ambiguous. The germline V and J ends were trimmed by 3 bases and 1 base, with 9 bases remaining between them. The CDR3 covers 14 residues. Germline loops: CDR1 KGHSH, CDR2 LQKENI. The CDR3 sequence: CASSPSSKNTEAFF. The CDR3 region has the DNA TGTGCCAGCTCACCGTCCAGCAAGAACACTGAAGCTTTCTTT.